This TCR beta chain appears in the sequencing data of a study of blood T cell repertoires in COVID-19. About the study: Acute and convalescent COVID-19 specimens originated in the United States, Italy and Spain.

Assay: immunoSEQ multiplex PCR; the TCRdb copy retains only in-frame clones and omits some. The sample holds about 200,000 clones, 89% seen once. The sequence derives from a man aged 35 to 55 with acute or convalescent COVID-19. The sequencing sample was made of peripheral blood.

CDR3 protein: CASSYLFEGVNEDTQYF. The CDR3 nucleotides read TGTGCCAGCAGTTACCTGTTCGAGGGGGTAAACGAAGATACGCAGTATTTT. The V gene is TRBV6-2 or TRBV6-3, the J gene TRBJ2-3, with a weak D call TRBD1 (6 bases). Trimming removed 2 bases from V and 5 bases from J, with 20 bases in between. This CDR3 contains 17 residues. CDR1 and CDR2 (germline): MNHEY, SVGEGT.